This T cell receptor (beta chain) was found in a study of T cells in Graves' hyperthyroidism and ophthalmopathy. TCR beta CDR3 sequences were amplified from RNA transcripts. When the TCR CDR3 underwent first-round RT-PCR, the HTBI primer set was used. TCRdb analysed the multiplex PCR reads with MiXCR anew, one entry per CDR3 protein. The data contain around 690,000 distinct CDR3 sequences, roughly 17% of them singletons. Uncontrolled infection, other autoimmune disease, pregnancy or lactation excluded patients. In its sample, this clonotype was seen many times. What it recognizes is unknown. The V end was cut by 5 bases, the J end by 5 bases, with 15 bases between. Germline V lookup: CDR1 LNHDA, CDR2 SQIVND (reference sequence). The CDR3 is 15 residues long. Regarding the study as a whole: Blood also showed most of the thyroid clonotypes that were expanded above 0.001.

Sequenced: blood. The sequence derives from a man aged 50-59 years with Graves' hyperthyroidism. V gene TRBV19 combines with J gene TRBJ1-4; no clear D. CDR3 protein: CASSPQSQGNEKLFF. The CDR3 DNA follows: TGTGCCAGTAGTCCGCAGTCTCAAGGAAATGAAAAACTGTTTTTT.